This TCR beta chain was obtained from a study of cytomegalovirus exposure and HLA in healthy donors. Points from the study as a whole: Per published reports, the classifier diagnosed cytomegalovirus status with high specificity and sensitivity. Earlier results showed most TCR beta V segments being productive about 87% or about 30% of the time.

These donors, healthy bone marrow donors, were studied. Germline trimming cut 1 base from V and 4 bases from J; bases unmatched to any gene: 6. The CDR3 consists of 16 residues. The V gene's germline CDR1 is MNHEY and CDR2 SVGAGI. Primers for the PCR totalled 60 Vbeta and 13 Jbeta. Clones were read by immunoSEQ multiplex PCR, and TCRdb kept only the in-frame ones, dropping some. Found here are 110,000 to 150,000 clones, about 10% of them singletons; the top ten hold roughly 2%. For this clone: Its specificity is unknown. Other DNA sequences in this sample translate to the same CDR3.

The sequenced sample was PBMCs. The chain uses TRBV6-5 and TRBJ1-1, with 10 bases matching TRBD1. The source is a man in his forties or fifties in good health and CMV-seronegative. The CDR3 region is CASSYWTGGGPTEAFF. In DNA, the CDR3 is TGTGCCAGCAGTTACTGGACAGGGGGAGGGCCCACTGAAGCTTTCTTT.